Below, 29 T cell receptor beta chains from the same sample are listed, as sequenced in a study of spatial heterogeneity in lung cancer (dated by TCRdb to between 2018 and 2020). The library was made by 5' RACE. Sequenced using a NextSeq 500. The public sequencing data were trimmed at Q25 with fastp and processed into clonotypes with MiXCR by TCRdb, which kept only in-frame beta chains. Identical CDR3 protein sequences are pooled into one entry, listed with their most common genes and DNA. Across this sample there are fewer than 100,000 distinct CDR3 sequences, with 19% seen only once. The top ten hold just over 20% of the sample. The intended sense of this specimen's time point label: blood at routine non-recurrence follow-up after resection. Material: PBMCs, obtained at follow-up. The receptors were sampled from a male donor with early-stage non-small cell lung cancer.

This clonotype appeared once. The chain is built from TRBV6-5 and TRBJ1-2, with D perhaps matching TRBD1 (5 bases). The CDR3 consists of 13 residues. Trimming left V 6 bases short and J 5 bases short, with 13 bases between. Germline-derived CDR1 and CDR2 are MNHEY and SVGAGI. DNA for the CDR3: TGTGCCAGCAGGGCAACAGGTGGATATGGCTACACCTTC. As protein: CASRATGGYGYTF.

The table lists this clonotype with many counts. V gene TRBV5-1 combines with J gene TRBJ1-1, with a weak D call TRBD1 (6 bases). The germline V and J ends were trimmed by 7 bases and 1 base, with 14 bases remaining between them. Germline V gene data show CDR1 as SGHRS and CDR2 as YFSETQ. The CDR3 spans 14 residues. The CDR3 nucleotides are TGCGCCAGCGAAGGGGGTCAGCCGAACACTGAAGCTTTCTTT. Its protein product is CASEGGQPNTEAFF.

This clonotype was observed many times. The chain recombines TRBV7-2 with TRBJ1-6; no definite D call. Germline V gene sequence: CDR1 SGHTA, CDR2 FQGNSA. The CDR3 is 17 amino acids. Trimming pared 0 bases from V and 0 bases from J, leaving 9 bases between. The CDR3 nucleotides are TGTGCCAGCAGCTTAGCTGTGCCTCGCTCCTATAATTCACCCCTCCACTTT. This encodes CASSLAVPRSYNSPLHF.

This clonotype was counted between two and nine times. CDR3 nucleotide sequence: TGTGCCAGCAGTGTGGAGAGGGCGAACACCGGGGAGCTGTTTTTT. Its translation: CASSVERANTGELFF. The chain has TRBV2 and TRBJ2-2; the D gene is possibly TRBD2 (5 bases). The CDR3 extends over 15 amino acids. Germline V gene sequence: CDR1 SNHLY, CDR2 FYNNEI. The V and J ends lost 4 bases and 0 bases respectively, with 9 bases between them.

J is TRBJ2-3 and V is TRBV24-1; D possibly uses TRBD1 or TRBD2 (6 bases each). Trimming shortened V by 9 bases and J by 6 bases, and 18 bases separated the two germline ends. Germline V gene data show CDR1 as KGHDR and CDR2 as SFDVKD. The CDR3 has 14 residues. CDR3 DNA sequence: TGTGCCACCGGCCCGGGGGCCCACGCCGATACGCAGTATTTT. It is translated as CATGPGAHADTQYF.

The V gene is TRBV3-1, the J gene TRBJ2-3, with 8 positions matching TRBD1. Germline V CDR1 and CDR2: LGHDT, YNNKEL (reference sequence). The CDR3 sequence is 15 residues long. The junction had 2 bases not matched to a gene; V was cut back by 2 bases and J by 1 base. In DNA, the CDR3 is TGTGCCAGCAGCCAATGGACAGGGCGCACAGATACGCAGTATTTT. This gives the protein CASSQWTGRTDTQYF.

The rearrangement joins TRBV24-1 to TRBJ2-2; the match to TRBD2 covers 7 bases. Trimming cost V 6 bases and J 6 bases; bases outside gene matches: 9. Germline CDR1 reads KGHDR; CDR2 reads SFDVKD. The CDR3 is made up of 15 amino acids. CDR3 in amino acids: CATSWGRGNAGELFF. The CDR3 DNA is TGTGCCACCAGTTGGGGGAGGGGAAACGCCGGGGAGCTGTTTTTT.

This clonotype appeared many times. The chain has TRBV20-1 and TRBJ1-2; tentatively, D is TRBD1 (5 bases). V gave up 7 bases and J gave up 4 bases, with 13 bases separating them. Germline V CDR1 and CDR2: DFQATT, SNEGSKA (reference sequence). The CDR3 totals 12 residues. CDR3 coding DNA: TGCAGTGTTCCGTCGGGGCCCTATGGCTACACCTTC. Translation gives CSVPSGPYGYTF.

This clonotype was counted a few times. The chain combines TRBV7-8 with TRBJ2-2; maybe TRBD1 (5 bases). Trimming took 4 bases from V and 6 from J, leaving 15 bases between them. The germline V gene has CDR1 SGHVS and CDR2 FQNEAQ. There are 15 residues in the CDR3. This chain's CDR3 is CASSSGNVASGELFF. In DNA form, the CDR3 reads TGTGCCAGCAGCTCAGGGAACGTGGCCTCCGGGGAGCTGTTTTTT.

This clonotype was seen only a few times. The chain is built from TRBV18 and TRBJ1-1; 8 bases line up with TRBD1. J was trimmed by 0 bases and V by 4 bases; bases with no gene match: 7. The CDR3 length is 16 residues. Germline V gene sequence: CDR1 KGHSH, CDR2 LQKENI. The CDR3 DNA is TGTGCCAGCTCACTCGACAGGGGTCAGCTGAACACTGAAGCTTTCTTT. Translated, it gives CASSLDRGQLNTEAFF.

The chain is built from TRBV7-2 and TRBJ2-7, with 15 positions matching TRBD2. This CDR3 has 15 residues. Germline trimming cut 5 bases from V and 2 bases from J; bases unmatched to any gene: 1. CDR1 is SGHTA and CDR2 is FQGNSA in the germline V gene. The CDR3 DNA reads as TGTGCCAGCAGCCGGACTAGCGGGAGGGCCTACGAGCAGTACTTC. Translating it yields CASSRTSGRAYEQYF. Full variable domain (remainder filled in from reference TRBV7-2 and TRBJ2-7): GAGVSQSPSNKVTEKGKDVELRCDPISGHTALYWYRQSLGQGLEFLIYFQGNSAPDKSGLPSDRFSAERTGGSVSTLTIQRTQQEDSAVYLCASSRTSGRAYEQYFGPGTRLTVT.

This clonotype was detected a few times. The chain uses TRBV2 and TRBJ1-2, with D unresolved. The V gene's germline CDR1 is SNHLY and CDR2 FYNNEI. CDR3 size: 15 residues. Deletions cut 0 bases from V and 0 bases from J, with 8 bases between. The CDR3 DNA is TGTGCCAGCAGTGAAGCGCCCACTCCTAACTATGGCTACACCTTC. Its protein product is CASSEAPTPNYGYTF.

The table lists this clonotype with a few counts. The chain employs TRBV10-3 and TRBJ1-5, with 7 bases fitting TRBD1. J gave up 2 bases and V 3 bases, and 10 bases lay outside the gene matches. The germline V gene has CDR1 ENHRY and CDR2 SYGVKD. This CDR3 region has 17 residues. CDR3 sequence reads: CAISESSRGLRNQPQHF. The CDR3 coding sequence is TGTGCCATCAGTGAATCGAGTAGGGGGCTTCGCAATCAGCCCCAGCATTTT.

This sequence joins TRBV19 and TRBJ2-1, with D tentatively TRBD1 or TRBD2 (5 bases each). Germline assignment: CDR1 LNHDA and CDR2 SQIVND (reference sequence). CDR3 length equals 15 residues. The ends were cut back, 5 bases at V and 10 bases at J, with 21 bases in the middle. The CDR3 DNA reads TGTGCCAGTAGTCTCCGGGGACCGCCATCCGAGGAGCAGTTCTTC. Its protein is CASSLRGPPSEEQFF.

This clonotype was seen many times. The V gene is TRBV20-1, the J gene TRBJ1-2, with TRBD1 as a possible D gene (5 bases). This CDR3 is 15 amino acids long. V lost 0 bases and J lost 3, with 14 bases in between. Germline V gene lookup returns CDR1 DFQATT and CDR2 SNEGSKA (reference sequence). This CDR3 is CSAREAPRADYGYTF. The CDR3 DNA is TGCAGTGCTAGAGAAGCGCCCAGGGCTGACTATGGCTACACCTTC.

The chain couples TRBV10-3 to TRBJ2-4; 7 nucleotides agree with TRBD1. The CDR3 totals 14 residues. CDR1 ENHRY and CDR2 SYGVKD come from the germline V gene. The V and J ends lost 3 bases and 1 base, in that order; junction bases with no gene match: 0. Written as DNA, the CDR3 is TGTGCCATCAGTGAACAGGGGGCCAAAAACATTCAGTACTTC. As protein: CAISEQGAKNIQYF.

This clonotype was counted a few times. DNA of the CDR3: TGTGCCAGCAGTAGAACTAGCGGGGCCAGCTCCTACAATGAGCAGTTCTTC. This translates into CASSRTSGASSYNEQFF. The chain couples TRBV2 to TRBJ2-1, with 10 nucleotides matching TRBD2. CDR1 SNHLY and CDR2 FYNNEI come from the germline V gene. Germline trimming cut 5 bases from V and 0 bases from J; bases unmatched to any gene: 7. The CDR3 contains 17 residues. Full variable domain (missing parts from reference TRBV2 and TRBJ2-1): EPEVTQTPSHQVTQMGQEVILRCVPISNHLYFYWYRQILGQKVEFLVSFYNNEISEKSEIFDDQFSVERPDGSNFTLKIRSTKLEDSAMYFCASSRTSGASSYNEQFFGPGTRLTVL.

The gene calls are TRBV7-2 and TRBJ2-5; D is unresolved. V was clipped by 3 bases and J by 1 base, with 6 bases between them. The CDR3 extends over 13 amino acids. Germline CDR1 reads SGHTA; CDR2 reads FQGNSA. The CDR3 nucleotides are TGTGCCAGCAGCTTTGTCAGCCAAGAGACCCAGTACTTC. Amino acids: CASSFVSQETQYF.

This clonotype was counted at least ten times. The chain links TRBV20-1 to TRBJ2-6; D is perhaps TRBD1 or TRBD2 (5 bases each). Trimming took 4 bases from V and 0 from J, leaving 10 bases between them. The CDR3 runs 15 residues. Germline lookup yields CDR1 DFQATT and CDR2 SNEGSKA (reference sequence). DNA of the CDR3: TGCAGTGCTATGGACGGGACCTCTGGGGCCAACGTCCTGACTTTC. Protein product: CSAMDGTSGANVLTF.

This clonotype was counted between two and nine times. The chain recombines TRBV2 with TRBJ1-5, with 7 bases that match TRBD1. V lost 6 bases, J lost 2 bases, and 7 bases stayed unmatched. Germline V CDR1 and CDR2: SNHLY, FYNNEI. The CDR3 has 15 residues. CDR3 nucleotide sequence: TGTGCCAGCAGCATACAGGGGATGGGCAATCAGCCCCAGCATTTT. The encoded protein is CASSIQGMGNQPQHF. The whole variable domain, filled in from reference TRBV2 and TRBJ1-5, reads EPEVTQTPSHQVTQMGQEVILRCVPISNHLYFYWYRQILGQKVEFLVSFYNNEISEKSEIFDDQFSVERPDGSNFTLKIRSTKLEDSAMYFCASSIQGMGNQPQHFGDGTRLSIL.

The chain is built from TRBV12-3 or TRBV12-4 and TRBJ2-7, with D hard to call. The CDR3 covers 12 residues. V was cut by 5 bases and J by 5 bases, with 10 bases left in between. The CDR3 here is CASSPLGNEQYF. The CDR3 DNA reads TGTGCCAGCAGTCCCCTCGGCAACGAGCAGTACTTC.

This clonotype has more than one count but fewer than ten. This chain links TRBV20-1 with TRBJ2-2; no clear D gene. This CDR3 is built from 13 residues. Deletions cut 3 bases from V and 1 base from J, with 6 bases between. Germline V gene data show CDR1 as DFQATT and CDR2 as SNEGSKA (reference sequence). CDR3 region: CSASSMNTGELFF. The CDR3 nucleotides read TGCAGTGCTAGTTCCATGAACACCGGGGAGCTGTTTTTT.

This clonotype appeared a few times. The rearrangement joins TRBV12-3 or TRBV12-4 to TRBJ2-1; perhaps TRBD1 as D (5 bases). The CDR3 consists of 13 residues. V lost 5 bases, J lost 7 bases, and 12 bases lay in between. Here the CDR3 DNA reads TGTGCCAGCAGTACACAGGTGGGGAATGAGCAGTTCTTC. Amino acids: CASSTQVGNEQFF.

The gene calls are TRBV20-1 and TRBJ1-2, with a possible D match to TRBD1 (6 bases). The germline gives CDR1 DFQATT, CDR2 SNEGSKA (reference sequence). The germline V and J ends were trimmed by 3 bases and 7 bases, with 15 bases remaining between them. The CDR3 loop spans 13 amino acids. The CDR3 sequence: CSASLRRGTGYTF. Written as DNA, the CDR3 is TGCAGTGCTAGTCTTCGCAGGGGTACTGGCTACACCTTC.

The J gene is TRBJ1-1, the V gene TRBV29-1; 8 positions match TRBD1. CDR1 and CDR2 from the germline V gene are SQVTM and ANQGSEA. V dropped 6 bases and J dropped 4; count of bases not matched to a gene: 25. The CDR3 is made up of 19 amino acids. The CDR3 DNA reads as TGCAGCGTCGTTGGCTTCGGACAGGGCGCCCCCATCGCGGGCACTGAAGCTTTCTTT. Residues: CSVVGFGQGAPIAGTEAFF.

The gene calls are TRBV20-1 and TRBJ2-1; 7 bases are shared with TRBD2. The CDR3 extends over 16 amino acids. The J segment lost 0 bases and the V segment lost 0 bases, leaving 5 bases of the junction unmatched. CDR1 is DFQATT, CDR2 SNEGSKA, per germline (reference sequence). The CDR3 coding sequence is TGCAGTGCTAGAGACGGTGGCGGGAGCTCCTACAATGAGCAGTTCTTC. It specifies CSARDGGGSSYNEQFF.

V and J are TRBV27 and TRBJ2-3; D remains ambiguous. The CDR3 extends over 14 amino acids. Germline CDR1 and CDR2: MNHEY and SMNVEV (reference sequence). Trimming pared 5 bases from V and 2 bases from J, leaving 11 bases between. CDR3: CASSLTIPTDTQYF. CDR3 bases: TGTGCCAGCAGTCTCACTATCCCCACAGATACGCAGTATTTT.

The chain is built from TRBV19 and TRBJ2-3; possibly TRBD1 or TRBD2 for D (5 bases each). Looked up from germline, CDR1 is LNHDA and CDR2 is SQIVND (reference sequence). The CDR3 loop spans 16 amino acids. The V end lost 3 bases, the J end lost 5 bases, and 18 bases lay between the germline ends. The CDR3 region has the DNA TGTGCCAGTAGTATCCCTGGGGGTGCGCCGGGAGATACGCAGTATTTT. Translation: CASSIPGGAPGDTQYF. The complete variable domain, with remaining parts taken from reference TRBV19 and TRBJ2-3, reads DGGITQSPKYLFRKEGQNVTLSCEQNLNHDAMYWYRQDPGQGLRLIYYSQIVNDFQKGDIAEGYSVSREKKESFPLTVTSAQKNPTAFYLCASSIPGGAPGDTQYFGPGTRLTVL.

The V and J genes are TRBV19 and TRBJ2-4, with a tentative D call TRBD1 (6 bases). Looked up from germline, CDR1 is LNHDA and CDR2 is SQIVND (reference sequence). Trimming took 6 bases from V and 0 from J, leaving 15 bases between them. The CDR3 has 16 amino acids. The CDR3 DNA is TGTGCCAGTAGGGGGGCAAACAGGCTAGCCAAAAACATTCAGTACTTC. Amino acids: CASRGANRLAKNIQYF.